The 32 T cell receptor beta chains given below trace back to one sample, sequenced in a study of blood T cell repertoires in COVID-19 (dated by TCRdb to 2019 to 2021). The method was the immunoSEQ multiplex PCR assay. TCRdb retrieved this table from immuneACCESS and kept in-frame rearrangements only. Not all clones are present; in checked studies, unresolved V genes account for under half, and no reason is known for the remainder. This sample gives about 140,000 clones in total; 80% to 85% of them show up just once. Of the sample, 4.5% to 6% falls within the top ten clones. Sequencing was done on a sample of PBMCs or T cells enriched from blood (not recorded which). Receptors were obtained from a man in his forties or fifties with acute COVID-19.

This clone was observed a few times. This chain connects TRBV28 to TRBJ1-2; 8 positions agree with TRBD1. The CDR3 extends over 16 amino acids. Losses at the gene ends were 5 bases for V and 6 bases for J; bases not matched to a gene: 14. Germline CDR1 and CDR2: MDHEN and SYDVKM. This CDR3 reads CASSDNAGGEGDGYTF. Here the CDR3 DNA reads TGTGCCAGCAGTGACAACGCAGGGGGCGAGGGAGATGGCTACACCTTC.

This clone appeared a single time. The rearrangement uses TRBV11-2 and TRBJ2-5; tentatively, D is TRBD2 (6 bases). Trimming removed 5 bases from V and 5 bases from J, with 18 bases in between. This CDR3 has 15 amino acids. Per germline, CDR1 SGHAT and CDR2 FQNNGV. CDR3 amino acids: CASSQRVEGDETQYF. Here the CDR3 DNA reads TGTGCCAGCAGCCAAAGGGTGGAGGGCGACGAGACCCAGTACTTC.

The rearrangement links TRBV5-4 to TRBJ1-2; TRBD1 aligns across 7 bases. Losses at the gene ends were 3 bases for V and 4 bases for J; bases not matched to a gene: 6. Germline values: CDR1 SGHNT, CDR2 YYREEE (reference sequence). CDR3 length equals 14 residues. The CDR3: CASSYRGSSYGYTF. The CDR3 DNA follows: TGTGCCAGCAGCTACAGGGGCTCCAGCTATGGCTACACCTTC.

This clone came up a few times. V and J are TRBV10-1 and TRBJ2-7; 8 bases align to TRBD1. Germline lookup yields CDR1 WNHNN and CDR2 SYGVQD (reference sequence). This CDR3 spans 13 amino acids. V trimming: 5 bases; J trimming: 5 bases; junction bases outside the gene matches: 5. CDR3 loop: CASSTDRGHEQYF. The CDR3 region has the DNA TGCGCCAGCAGTACAGACAGGGGCCACGAGCAGTACTTC.

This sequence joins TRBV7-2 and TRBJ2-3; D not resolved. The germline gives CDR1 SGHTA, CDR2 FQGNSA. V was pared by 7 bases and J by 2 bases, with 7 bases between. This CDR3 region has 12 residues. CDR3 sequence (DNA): TGTGCCAGCATGGCCACCACAGATACGCAGTATTTT. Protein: CASMATTDTQYF.

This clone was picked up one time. The CDR3 coding sequence is TGTGCCAGCAGTCTAGGACTAGCGGGAGGGGCCGAGCAGTACTTC. This translates into CASSLGLAGGAEQYF. This sequence joins TRBV7-9 and TRBJ2-7, with 15 bases matching TRBD2. J was trimmed by 6 bases and V by 6 bases; bases with no gene match: 6. CDR3 length equals 15 residues. Germline loops: CDR1 SEHNR, CDR2 FQNEAQ (reference sequence).

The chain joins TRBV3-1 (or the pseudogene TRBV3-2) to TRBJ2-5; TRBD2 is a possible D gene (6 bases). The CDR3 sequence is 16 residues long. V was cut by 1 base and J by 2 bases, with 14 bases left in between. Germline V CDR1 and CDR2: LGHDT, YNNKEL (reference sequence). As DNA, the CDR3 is TGTGCCAGCAGCCAAGTGATACGCGGGGAACAAGAGACCCAGTACTTC. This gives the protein CASSQVIRGEQETQYF.

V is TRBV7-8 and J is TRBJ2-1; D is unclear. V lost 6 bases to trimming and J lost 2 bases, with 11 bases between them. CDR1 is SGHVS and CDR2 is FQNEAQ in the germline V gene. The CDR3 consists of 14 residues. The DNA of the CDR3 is TGTGCCAGCAGTTCAGTGGTCACCTACAATGAGCAGTTCTTC. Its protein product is CASSSVVTYNEQFF.

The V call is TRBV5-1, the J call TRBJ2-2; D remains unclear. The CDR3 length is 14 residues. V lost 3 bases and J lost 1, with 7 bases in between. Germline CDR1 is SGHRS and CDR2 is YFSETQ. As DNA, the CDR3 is TGCGCCAGCAGCTCTCAGGAGAACACCGGGGAGCTGTTTTTT. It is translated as CASSSQENTGELFF.

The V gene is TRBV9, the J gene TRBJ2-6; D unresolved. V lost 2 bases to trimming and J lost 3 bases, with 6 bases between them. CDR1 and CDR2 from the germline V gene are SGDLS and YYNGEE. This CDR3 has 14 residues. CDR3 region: CASSVSGGANVLTF. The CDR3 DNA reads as TGTGCCAGCAGCGTTTCAGGTGGGGCCAACGTCCTGACTTTC. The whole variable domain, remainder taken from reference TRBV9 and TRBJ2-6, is DSGVTQTPKHLITATGQRVTLRCSPRSGDLSVYWYQQSLDQGLQFLIQYYNGEERAKGNILERFSAQQFPDLHSELNLSSLELGDSALYFCASSVSGGANVLTFGAGSRLTVL.

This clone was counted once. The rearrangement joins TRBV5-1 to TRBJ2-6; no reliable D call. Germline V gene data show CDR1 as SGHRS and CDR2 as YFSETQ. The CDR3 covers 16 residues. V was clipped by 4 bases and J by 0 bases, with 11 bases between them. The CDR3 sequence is CASSPEPRSGANVLTF. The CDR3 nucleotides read TGCGCCAGCAGCCCGGAGCCCCGCTCTGGGGCCAACGTCCTGACTTTC.

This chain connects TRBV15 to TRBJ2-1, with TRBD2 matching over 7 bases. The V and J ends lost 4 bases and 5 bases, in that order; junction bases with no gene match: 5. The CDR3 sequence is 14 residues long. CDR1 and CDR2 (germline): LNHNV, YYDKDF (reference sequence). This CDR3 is CATSNPRGDNEQFF. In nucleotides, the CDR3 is TGTGCCACCAGCAACCCTCGGGGGGACAATGAGCAGTTCTTC.

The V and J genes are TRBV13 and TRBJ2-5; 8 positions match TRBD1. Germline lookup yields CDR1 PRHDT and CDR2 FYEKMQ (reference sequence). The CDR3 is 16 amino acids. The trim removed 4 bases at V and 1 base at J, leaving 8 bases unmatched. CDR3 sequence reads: CASSSTGTGAQETQYF. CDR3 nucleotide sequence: TGTGCCAGCAGCTCAACCGGGACAGGCGCCCAAGAGACCCAGTACTTC.

The CDR3 coding sequence is TGCGCCAGCAGCTTGGCCCAGCGGGCTATATACTCCTACGAGCAGTACTTC. Residues: CASSLAQRAIYSYEQYF. The chain is built from TRBV5-1 and TRBJ2-7, with D possibly matching TRBD2 (6 bases). Looked up from germline, CDR1 is SGHRS and CDR2 is YFSETQ. Trimming removed 0 bases from V and 0 bases from J, with 16 bases in between. This CDR3 spans 17 amino acids.

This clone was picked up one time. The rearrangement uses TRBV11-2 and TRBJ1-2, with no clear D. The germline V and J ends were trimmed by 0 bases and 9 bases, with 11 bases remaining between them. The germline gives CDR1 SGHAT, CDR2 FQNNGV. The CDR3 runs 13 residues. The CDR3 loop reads CASSLERGGSYTF. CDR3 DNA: TGTGCCAGCAGCTTAGAACGGGGTGGGAGCTACACCTTC. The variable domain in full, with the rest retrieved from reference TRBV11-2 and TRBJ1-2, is EAGVAQSPRYKIIEKRQSVAFWCNPISGHATLYWYQQILGQGPKLLIQFQNNGVVDDSQLPKDRFSAERLKGVDSTLKIQPAKLEDSAVYLCASSLERGGSYTFGSGTRLTVV.

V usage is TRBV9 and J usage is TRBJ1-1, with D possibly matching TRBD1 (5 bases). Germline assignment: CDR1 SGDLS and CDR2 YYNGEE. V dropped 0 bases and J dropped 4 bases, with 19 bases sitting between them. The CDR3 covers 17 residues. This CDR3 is CASSVEWGGMVGTEAFF. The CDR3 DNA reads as TGTGCCAGCAGCGTAGAGTGGGGGGGAATGGTCGGCACTGAAGCTTTCTTT.

In DNA, the CDR3 is TGTGCCAGCTCACCAGGCGGGTCGGACGGCCACGAGACCCAGTACTTC. Amino acid sequence: CASSPGGSDGHETQYF. V usage is TRBV18 and J usage is TRBJ2-5; D is possibly TRBD2 (5 bases). The CDR3 has 16 residues. Germline assignment: CDR1 KGHSH and CDR2 LQKENI. The V and J ends lost 2 bases and 5 bases respectively, with 18 bases between them.

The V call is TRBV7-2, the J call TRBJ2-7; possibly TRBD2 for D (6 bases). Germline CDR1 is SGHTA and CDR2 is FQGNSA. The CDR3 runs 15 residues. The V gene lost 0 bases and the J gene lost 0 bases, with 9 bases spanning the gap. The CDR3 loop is CASSLAGGSSYEQYF. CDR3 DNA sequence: TGTGCCAGCAGCTTAGCCGGGGGAAGCTCCTACGAGCAGTACTTC. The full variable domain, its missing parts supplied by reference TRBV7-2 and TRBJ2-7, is GAGVSQSPSNKVTEKGKDVELRCDPISGHTALYWYRQSLGQGLEFLIYFQGNSAPDKSGLPSDRFSAERTGGSVSTLTIQRTQQEDSAVYLCASSLAGGSSYEQYFGPGTRLTVT.

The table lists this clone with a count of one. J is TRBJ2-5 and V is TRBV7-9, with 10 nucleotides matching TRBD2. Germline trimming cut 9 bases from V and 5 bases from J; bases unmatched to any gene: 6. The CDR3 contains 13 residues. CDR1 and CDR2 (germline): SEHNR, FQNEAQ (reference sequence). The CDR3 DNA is TGTGCCAGGGGGCTAGCGGGAGTGGAGACCCAGTACTTC. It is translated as CARGLAGVETQYF.

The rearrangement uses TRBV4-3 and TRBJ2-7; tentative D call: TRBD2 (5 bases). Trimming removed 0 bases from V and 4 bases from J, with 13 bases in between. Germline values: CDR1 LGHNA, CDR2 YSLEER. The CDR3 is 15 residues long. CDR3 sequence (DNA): TGCGCCAGCAGCCAAGATCCTGGGAGTCGGTACGAGCAGTACTTC. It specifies CASSQDPGSRYEQYF.

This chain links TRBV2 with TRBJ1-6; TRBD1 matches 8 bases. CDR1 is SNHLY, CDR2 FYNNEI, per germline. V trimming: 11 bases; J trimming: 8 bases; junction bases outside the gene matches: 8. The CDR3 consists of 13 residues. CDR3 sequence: CAGNRGRDSPLHF. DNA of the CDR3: TGTGCCGGGAACAGGGGGAGAGATTCACCCCTCCACTTT.

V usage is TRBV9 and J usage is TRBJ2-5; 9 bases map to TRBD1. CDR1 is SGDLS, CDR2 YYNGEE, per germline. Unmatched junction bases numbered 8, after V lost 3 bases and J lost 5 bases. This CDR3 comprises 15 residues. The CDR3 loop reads CASSAGQGTRETQYF. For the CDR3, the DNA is TGTGCCAGCAGCGCGGGACAGGGAACAAGGGAGACCCAGTACTTC.

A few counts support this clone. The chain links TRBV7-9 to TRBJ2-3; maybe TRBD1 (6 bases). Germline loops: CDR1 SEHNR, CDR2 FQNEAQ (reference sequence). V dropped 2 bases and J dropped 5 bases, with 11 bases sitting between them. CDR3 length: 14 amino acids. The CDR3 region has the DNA TGTGCCAGCAGCTTAACCCAGGGGCAAGATACGCAGTATTTT. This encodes CASSLTQGQDTQYF.

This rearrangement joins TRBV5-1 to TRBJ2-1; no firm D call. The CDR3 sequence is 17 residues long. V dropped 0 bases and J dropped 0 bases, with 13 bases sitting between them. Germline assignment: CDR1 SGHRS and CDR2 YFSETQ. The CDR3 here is CASSLGLVGSSYNEQFF. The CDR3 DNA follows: TGCGCCAGCAGCTTGGGTCTCGTTGGCAGCTCCTACAATGAGCAGTTCTTC.

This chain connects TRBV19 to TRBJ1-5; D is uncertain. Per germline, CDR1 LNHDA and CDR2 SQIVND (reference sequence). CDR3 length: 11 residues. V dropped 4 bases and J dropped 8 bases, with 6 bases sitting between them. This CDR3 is CASSTEKPQHF. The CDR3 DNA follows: TGTGCCAGTAGTACGGAGAAGCCCCAGCATTTT.

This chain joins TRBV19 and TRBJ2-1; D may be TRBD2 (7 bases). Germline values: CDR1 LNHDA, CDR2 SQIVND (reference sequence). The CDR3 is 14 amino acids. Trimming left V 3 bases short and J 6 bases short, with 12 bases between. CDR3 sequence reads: CASSIRGASNEQFF. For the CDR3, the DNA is TGTGCCAGTAGTATCCGGGGGGCCTCCAATGAGCAGTTCTTC.

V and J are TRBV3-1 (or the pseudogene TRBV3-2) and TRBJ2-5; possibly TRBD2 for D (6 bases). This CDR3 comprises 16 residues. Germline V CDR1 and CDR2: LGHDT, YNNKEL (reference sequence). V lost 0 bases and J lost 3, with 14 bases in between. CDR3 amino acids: CASSQDLDSGKETQYF. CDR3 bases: TGTGCCAGCAGCCAAGATCTTGATAGCGGAAAAGAGACCCAGTACTTC.

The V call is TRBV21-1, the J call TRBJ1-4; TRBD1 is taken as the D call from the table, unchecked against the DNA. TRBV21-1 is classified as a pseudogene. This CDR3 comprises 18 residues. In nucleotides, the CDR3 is TGTGCCAGCAGCAGATCGACGGACAGGGCTGCAACTAATGAAAAACTGTTTTTT. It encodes CASSRSTDRAATNEKLFF.

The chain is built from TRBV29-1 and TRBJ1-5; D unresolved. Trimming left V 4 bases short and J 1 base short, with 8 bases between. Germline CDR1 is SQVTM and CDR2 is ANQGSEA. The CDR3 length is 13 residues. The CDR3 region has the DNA TGCAGCGTTGGCGAGGGAAGCAATCAGCCCCAGCATTTT. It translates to CSVGEGSNQPQHF.

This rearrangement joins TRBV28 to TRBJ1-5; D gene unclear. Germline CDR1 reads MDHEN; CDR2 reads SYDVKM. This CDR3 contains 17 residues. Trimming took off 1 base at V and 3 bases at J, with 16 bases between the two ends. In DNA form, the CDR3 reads TGTGCCAGCAGTTTATCCCACATGAGGCGGTCCAATCAGCCCCAGCATTTT. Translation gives CASSLSHMRRSNQPQHF.

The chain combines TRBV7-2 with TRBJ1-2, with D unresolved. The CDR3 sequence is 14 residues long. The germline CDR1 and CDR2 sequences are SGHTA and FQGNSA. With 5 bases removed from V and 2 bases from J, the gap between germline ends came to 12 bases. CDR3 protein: CASSPERRNYGYTF. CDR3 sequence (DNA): TGTGCCAGCAGCCCAGAACGGAGAAACTATGGCTACACCTTC. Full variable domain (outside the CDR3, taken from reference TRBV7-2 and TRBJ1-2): GAGVSQSPSNKVTEKGKDVELRCDPISGHTALYWYRQSLGQGLEFLIYFQGNSAPDKSGLPSDRFSAERTGGSVSTLTIQRTQQEDSAVYLCASSPERRNYGYTFGSGTRLTVV.

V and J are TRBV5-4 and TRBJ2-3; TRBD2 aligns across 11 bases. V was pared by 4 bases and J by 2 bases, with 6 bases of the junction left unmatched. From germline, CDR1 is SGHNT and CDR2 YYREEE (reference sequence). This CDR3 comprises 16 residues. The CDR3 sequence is CASSPRLAGSTDTQYF. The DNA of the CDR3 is TGTGCCAGCAGCCCTAGACTAGCGGGATCCACAGATACGCAGTATTTT.